The source of this T cell receptor beta chain is a study of T-cell memory formation after mild COVID-19. At the level of the study: TCR clusters were mostly confined to one donor each.

The study, taken as a whole, reports: The pre-infection memory compartment contained some responding clones, suggesting cross-reactive memory joined. Among contracting clones, CD4+ were mainly CM/EM and CD8+ enriched in EMRA.

Employing constant-segment primers, 5'RACE generated TCR alpha and TCR beta cDNA libraries bearing sample barcodes and UMIs. One entry per CDR3 protein results from TCRdb running MiXCR on the 5' RACE reads. The top ten hold approximately 2.4% of the sample, which has approximately 190,000 distinct CDR3 sequences, about 17% seen once. This clonotype appeared a few times. Its antigen remains unknown. The sequence was collected from an adult woman who had mild COVID-19 (a few samples of this study predate the infection). Cell type and time point are not known. The specimen sequenced was PBMCs or a T cell subset sorted from them (not recorded which).

CDR3 protein: CASSPRREAEQYF. CDR3 sequence (DNA): TGTGCCAGCAGCCCCCGCAGGGAAGCCGAGCAGTACTTC. The rearrangement uses TRBV6-5 and TRBJ2-7; possibly TRBD1 for D (5 bases). The CDR3 runs to 13 residues. Per germline, CDR1 MNHEY and CDR2 SVGAGI. The germline V and J ends were trimmed by 6 bases and 6 bases, with 15 bases remaining between them.